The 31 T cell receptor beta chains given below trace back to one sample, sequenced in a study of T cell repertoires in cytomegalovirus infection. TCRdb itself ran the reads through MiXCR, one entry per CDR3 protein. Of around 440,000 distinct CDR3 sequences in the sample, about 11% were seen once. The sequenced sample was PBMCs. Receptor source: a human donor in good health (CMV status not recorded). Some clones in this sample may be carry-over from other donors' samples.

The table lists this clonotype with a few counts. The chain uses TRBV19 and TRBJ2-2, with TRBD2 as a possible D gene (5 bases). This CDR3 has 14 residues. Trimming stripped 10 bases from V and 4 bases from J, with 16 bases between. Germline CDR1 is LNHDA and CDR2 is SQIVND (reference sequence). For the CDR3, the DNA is TGTGCCACTACCCAGCGGAGAACCACCGGGGAGCTGTTTTTT. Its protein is CATTQRRTTGELFF.

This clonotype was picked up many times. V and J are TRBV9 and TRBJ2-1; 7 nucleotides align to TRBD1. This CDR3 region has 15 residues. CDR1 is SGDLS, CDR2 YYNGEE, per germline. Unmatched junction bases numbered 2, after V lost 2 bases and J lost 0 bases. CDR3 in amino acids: CASSVTGSSYNEQFF. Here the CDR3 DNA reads TGTGCCAGCAGCGTGACAGGGAGCTCCTACAATGAGCAGTTCTTC.

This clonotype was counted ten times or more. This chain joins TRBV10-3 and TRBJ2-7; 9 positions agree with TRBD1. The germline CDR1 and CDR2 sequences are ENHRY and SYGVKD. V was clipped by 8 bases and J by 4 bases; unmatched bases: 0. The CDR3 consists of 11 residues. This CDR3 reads CAIGTGYEQYF. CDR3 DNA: TGTGCCATCGGGACAGGGTACGAGCAGTACTTC.

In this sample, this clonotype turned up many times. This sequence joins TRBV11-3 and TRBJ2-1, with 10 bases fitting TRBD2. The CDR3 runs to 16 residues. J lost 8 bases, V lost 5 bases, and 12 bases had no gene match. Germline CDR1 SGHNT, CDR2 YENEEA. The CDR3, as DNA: TGTGCCAGCAGCCCCAGATTACTAGCGGGGAGGGATGAGCAGTTCTTC. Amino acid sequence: CASSPRLLAGRDEQFF.

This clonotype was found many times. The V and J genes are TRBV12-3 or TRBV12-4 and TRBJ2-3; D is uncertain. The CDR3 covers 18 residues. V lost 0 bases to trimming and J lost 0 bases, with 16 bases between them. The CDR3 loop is CASSLALSPTLSTDTQYF. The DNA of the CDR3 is TGTGCCAGCAGTTTAGCGCTTAGTCCAACCCTTAGCACAGATACGCAGTATTTT.

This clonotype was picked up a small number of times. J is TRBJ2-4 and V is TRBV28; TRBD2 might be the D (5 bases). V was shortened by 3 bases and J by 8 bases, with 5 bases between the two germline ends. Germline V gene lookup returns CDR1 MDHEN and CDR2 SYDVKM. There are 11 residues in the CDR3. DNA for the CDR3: TGTGCCAGCAGTTTGAGGGACATTCAGTACTTC. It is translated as CASSLRDIQYF.

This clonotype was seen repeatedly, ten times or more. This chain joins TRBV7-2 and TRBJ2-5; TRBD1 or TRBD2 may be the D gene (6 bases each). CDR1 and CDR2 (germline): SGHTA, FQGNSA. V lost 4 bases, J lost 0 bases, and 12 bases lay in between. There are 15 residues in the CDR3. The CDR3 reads CASSSKGGNQETQYF. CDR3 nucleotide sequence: TGTGCCAGCAGCTCTAAGGGGGGAAACCAAGAGACCCAGTACTTC.

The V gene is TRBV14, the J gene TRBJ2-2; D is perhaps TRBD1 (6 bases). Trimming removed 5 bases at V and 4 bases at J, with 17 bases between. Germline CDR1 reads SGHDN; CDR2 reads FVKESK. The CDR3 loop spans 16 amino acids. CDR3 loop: CASSARTERGTGELFF. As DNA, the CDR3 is TGTGCCAGCAGCGCTCGGACAGAGCGAGGCACCGGGGAGCTGTTTTTT. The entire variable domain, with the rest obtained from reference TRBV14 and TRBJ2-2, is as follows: EAGVTQFPSHSVIEKGQTVTLRCDPISGHDNLYWYRRVMGKEIKFLLHFVKESKQDESGMPNNRFLAERTGGTYSTLKVQPAELEDSGVYFCASSARTERGTGELFFGEGSRLTVL.

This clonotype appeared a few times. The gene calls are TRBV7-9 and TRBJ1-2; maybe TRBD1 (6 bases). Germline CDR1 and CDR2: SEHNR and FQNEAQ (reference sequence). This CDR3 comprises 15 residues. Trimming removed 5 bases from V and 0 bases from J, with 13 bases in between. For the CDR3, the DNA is TGTGCCAGCAGCCGTGGACAGCTTTCTAACTATGGCTACACCTTC. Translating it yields CASSRGQLSNYGYTF.

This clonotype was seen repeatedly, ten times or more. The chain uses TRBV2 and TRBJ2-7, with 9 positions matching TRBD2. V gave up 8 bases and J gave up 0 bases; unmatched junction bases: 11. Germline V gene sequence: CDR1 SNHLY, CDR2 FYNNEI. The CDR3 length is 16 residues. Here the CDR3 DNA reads TGTGCCAGCGGAAAAGGGACTAGCCTGGCCTCCTACGAGCAGTACTTC. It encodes CASGKGTSLASYEQYF.

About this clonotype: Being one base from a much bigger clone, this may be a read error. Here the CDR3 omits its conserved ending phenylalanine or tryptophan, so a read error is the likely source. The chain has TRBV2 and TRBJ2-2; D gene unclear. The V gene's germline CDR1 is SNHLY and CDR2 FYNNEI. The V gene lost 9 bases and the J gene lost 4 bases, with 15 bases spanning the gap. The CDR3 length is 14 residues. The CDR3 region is CASQTLGRTGELFY. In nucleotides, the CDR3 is TGTGCCAGTCAAACCCTAGGCCGCACCGGGGAGCTGTTTTAT.

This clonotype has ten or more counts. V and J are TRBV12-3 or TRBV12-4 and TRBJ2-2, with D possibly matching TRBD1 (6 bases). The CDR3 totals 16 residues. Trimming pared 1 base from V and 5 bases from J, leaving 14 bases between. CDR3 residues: CASSLGGRGGTGELFF. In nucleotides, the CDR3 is TGTGCCAGCAGTTTAGGCGGCAGGGGCGGAACCGGGGAGCTGTTTTTT.

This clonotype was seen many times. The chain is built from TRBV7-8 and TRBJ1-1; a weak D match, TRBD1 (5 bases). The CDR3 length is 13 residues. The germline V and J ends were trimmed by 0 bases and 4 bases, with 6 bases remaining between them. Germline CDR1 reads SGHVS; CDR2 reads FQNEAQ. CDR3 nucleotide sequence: TGTGCCAGCAGCTTAGCGGGACTCACTGAAGCTTTCTTT. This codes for CASSLAGLTEAFF.

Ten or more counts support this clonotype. CDR3 in amino acids: CASSFRGEQYF. The CDR3 region has the DNA TGTGCCAGCAGCTTCAGGGGTGAGCAGTACTTC. The gene calls are TRBV5-6 and TRBJ2-7; D possibly corresponds to TRBD1 (6 bases). Germline V gene lookup returns CDR1 SGHDT and CDR2 YYEEEE. This CDR3 is built from 11 residues. The germline V and J ends were trimmed by 2 bases and 7 bases, with 7 bases remaining between them.

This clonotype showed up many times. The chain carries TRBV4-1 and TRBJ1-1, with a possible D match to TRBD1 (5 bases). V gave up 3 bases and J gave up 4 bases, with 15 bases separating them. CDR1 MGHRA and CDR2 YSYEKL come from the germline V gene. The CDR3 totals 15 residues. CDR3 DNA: TGCGCCAGCAGCCAGAAAAGAGAGGGGACCACTGAAGCTTTCTTT. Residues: CASSQKREGTTEAFF.

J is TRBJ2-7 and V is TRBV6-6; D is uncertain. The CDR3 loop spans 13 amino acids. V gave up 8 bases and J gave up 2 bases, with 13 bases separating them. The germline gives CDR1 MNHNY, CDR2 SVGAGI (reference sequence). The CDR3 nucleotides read TGTGCCAGCCGGCCAGACGCAGCCTACGAGCAGTACTTC. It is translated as CASRPDAAYEQYF.

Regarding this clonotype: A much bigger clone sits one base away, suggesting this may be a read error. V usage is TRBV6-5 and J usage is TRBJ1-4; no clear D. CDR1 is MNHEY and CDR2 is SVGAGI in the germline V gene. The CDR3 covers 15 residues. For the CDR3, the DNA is TGTGCCAGCCGTTACTCGGCTCGAGTTGCTGAAAAACTGTTTTTT. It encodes CASRYSARVAEKLFF.

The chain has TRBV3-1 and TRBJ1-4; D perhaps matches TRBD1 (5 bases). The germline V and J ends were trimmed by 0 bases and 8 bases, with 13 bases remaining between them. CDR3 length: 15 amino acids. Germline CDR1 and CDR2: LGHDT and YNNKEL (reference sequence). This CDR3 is CASSQDSGVSEKLFF. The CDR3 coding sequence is TGTGCCAGCAGCCAAGATTCGGGGGTTAGCGAAAAACTGTTTTTT.

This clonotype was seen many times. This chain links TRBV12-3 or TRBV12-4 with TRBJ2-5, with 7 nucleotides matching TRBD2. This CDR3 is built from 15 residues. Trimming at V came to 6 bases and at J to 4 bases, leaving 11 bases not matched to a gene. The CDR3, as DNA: TGTGCCAGCAGGAGAAGCGGGAAAAGGGGAGAGACCCAGTACTTC. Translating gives CASRRSGKRGETQYF.

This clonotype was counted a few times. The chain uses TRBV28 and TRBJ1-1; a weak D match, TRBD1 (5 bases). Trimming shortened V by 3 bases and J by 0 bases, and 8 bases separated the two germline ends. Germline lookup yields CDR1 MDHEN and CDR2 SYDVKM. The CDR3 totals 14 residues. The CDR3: CASSFSGLNTEAFF. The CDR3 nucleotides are TGTGCCAGCAGTTTCTCGGGACTGAACACTGAAGCTTTCTTT.

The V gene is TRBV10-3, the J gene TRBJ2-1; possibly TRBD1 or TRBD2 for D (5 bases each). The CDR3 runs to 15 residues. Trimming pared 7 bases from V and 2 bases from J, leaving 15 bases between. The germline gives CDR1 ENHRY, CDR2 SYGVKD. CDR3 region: CAITNEGKPYNEQFF. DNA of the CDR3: TGTGCCATCACCAACGAGGGGAAACCCTACAATGAGCAGTTCTTC.

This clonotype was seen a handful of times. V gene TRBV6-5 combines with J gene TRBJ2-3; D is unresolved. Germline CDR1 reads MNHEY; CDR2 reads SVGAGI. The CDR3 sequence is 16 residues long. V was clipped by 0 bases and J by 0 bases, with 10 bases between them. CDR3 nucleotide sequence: TGTGCCAGCAGTTACTCCCGGATGTCTAGCACAGATACGCAGTATTTT. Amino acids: CASSYSRMSSTDTQYF.

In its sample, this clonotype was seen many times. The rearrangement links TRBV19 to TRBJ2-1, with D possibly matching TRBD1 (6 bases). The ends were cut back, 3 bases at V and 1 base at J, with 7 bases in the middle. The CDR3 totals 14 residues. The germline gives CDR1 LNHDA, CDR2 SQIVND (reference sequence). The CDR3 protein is CASSMRGSYNEQFF. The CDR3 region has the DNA TGTGCCAGTAGTATGAGGGGGTCCTACAATGAGCAGTTCTTC.

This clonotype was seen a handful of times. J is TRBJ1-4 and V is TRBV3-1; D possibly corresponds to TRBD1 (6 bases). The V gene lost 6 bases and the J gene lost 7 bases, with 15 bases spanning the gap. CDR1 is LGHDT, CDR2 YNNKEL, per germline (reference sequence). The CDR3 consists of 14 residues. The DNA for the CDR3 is TGTGCCAGCAGGGACACAGGGAGTAGTGAAAAACTGTTTTTT. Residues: CASRDTGSSEKLFF.

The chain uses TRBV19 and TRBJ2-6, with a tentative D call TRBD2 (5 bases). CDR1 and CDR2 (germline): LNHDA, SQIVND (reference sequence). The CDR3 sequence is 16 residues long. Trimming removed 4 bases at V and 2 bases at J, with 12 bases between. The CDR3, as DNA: TGTGCCAGTAGTAAGAGGGAAGTGGCTGGGGCCAACGTCCTGACTTTC. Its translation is CASSKREVAGANVLTF.

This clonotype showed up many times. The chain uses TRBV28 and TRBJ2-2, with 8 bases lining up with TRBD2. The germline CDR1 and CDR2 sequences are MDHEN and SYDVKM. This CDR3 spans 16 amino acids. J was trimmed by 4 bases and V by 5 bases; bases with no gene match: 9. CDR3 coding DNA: TGTGCCAGCAGTCGGCGTGGGGCGGGGGGCACCGGGGAGCTGTTTTTT. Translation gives CASSRRGAGGTGELFF.

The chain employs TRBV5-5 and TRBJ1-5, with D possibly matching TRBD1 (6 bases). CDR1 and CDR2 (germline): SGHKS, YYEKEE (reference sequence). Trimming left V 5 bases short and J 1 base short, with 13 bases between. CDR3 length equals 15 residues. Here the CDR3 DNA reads TGTGCCAGCAGTAGAGGGGGATCGAGCAATCAGCCCCAGCATTTT. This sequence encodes CASSRGGSSNQPQHF.

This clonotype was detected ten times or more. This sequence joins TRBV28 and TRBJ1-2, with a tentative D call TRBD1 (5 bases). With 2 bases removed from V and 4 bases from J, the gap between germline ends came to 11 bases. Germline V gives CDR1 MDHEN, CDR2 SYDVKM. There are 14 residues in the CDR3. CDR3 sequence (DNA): TGTGCCAGCAGTTTAGACAGCCGGGGCTATGGCTACACCTTC. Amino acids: CASSLDSRGYGYTF.

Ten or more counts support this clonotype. The CDR3 sequence: CASSRSTGRNTEAFF. The CDR3 DNA follows: TGTGCCAGCAGCCGATCGACAGGGCGGAACACTGAAGCTTTCTTT. The genes are TRBV7-9 and TRBJ1-1; TRBD1 agrees at 7 bases. Germline V gene lookup returns CDR1 SEHNR and CDR2 FQNEAQ (reference sequence). The CDR3 is made up of 15 amino acids. Trimming removed 5 bases from V and 1 base from J; junction bases left unmatched: 7.

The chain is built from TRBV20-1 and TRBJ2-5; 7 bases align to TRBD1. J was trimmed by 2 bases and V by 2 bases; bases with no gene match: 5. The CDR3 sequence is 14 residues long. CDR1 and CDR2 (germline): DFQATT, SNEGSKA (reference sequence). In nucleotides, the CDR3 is TGCAGTGCTAGAACACAGGGGCGGCAAGAGACCCAGTACTTC. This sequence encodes CSARTQGRQETQYF.

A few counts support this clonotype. CDR3 bases: TGTGCCAGCAGCCAAGAGACAGGGCCGCAAGAGACCCAGTACTTC. The encoded protein is CASSQETGPQETQYF. The J gene is TRBJ2-5, the V gene TRBV3-1; 7 nucleotides align to TRBD1. This CDR3 has 15 residues. The J segment lost 2 bases and the V segment lost 0 bases, leaving 3 bases of the junction unmatched. Germline CDR1 and CDR2: LGHDT and YNNKEL (reference sequence).